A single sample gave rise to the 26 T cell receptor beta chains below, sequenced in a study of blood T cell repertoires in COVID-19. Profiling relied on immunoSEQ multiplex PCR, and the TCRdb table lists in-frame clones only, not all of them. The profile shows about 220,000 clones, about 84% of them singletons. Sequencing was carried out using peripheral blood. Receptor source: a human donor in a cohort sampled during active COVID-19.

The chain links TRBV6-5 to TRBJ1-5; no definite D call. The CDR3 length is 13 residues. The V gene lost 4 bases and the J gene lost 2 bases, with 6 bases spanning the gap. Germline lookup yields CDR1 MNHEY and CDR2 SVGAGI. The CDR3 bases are TGTGCCAGCAGTTCTCCGGGCAATCAGCCCCAGCATTTT. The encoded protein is CASSSPGNQPQHF.

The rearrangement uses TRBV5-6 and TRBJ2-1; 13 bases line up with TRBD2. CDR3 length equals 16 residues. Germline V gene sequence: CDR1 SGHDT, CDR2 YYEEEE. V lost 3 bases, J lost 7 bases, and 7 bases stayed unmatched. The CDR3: CASSSRLAGGGNEQFF. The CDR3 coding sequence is TGTGCCAGCAGCTCTAGACTAGCGGGAGGCGGAAATGAGCAGTTCTTC.

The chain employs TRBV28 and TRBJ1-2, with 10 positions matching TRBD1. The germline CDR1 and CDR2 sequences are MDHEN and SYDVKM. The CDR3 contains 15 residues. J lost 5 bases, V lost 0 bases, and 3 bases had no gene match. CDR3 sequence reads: CASSLWDRGTYGYTF. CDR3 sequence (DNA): TGTGCCAGCAGTTTATGGGACAGGGGGACTTATGGCTACACCTTC.

The CDR3 nucleotides are TGTGCCAGCAGCTTAGCGAAAGCGAATCCGAGGGATGCCATATATTTT. Protein product: CASSLAKANPRDAIYF. The chain is built from TRBV11-2 and TRBJ1-3; D unresolved. The germline V gene has CDR1 SGHAT and CDR2 FQNNGV. V was pared by 1 base and J by 11 bases, with 21 bases between. The CDR3 runs 16 residues. The full variable domain, its missing parts supplied by reference TRBV11-2 and TRBJ1-3, is EAGVAQSPRYKIIEKRQSVAFWCNPISGHATLYWYQQILGQGPKLLIQFQNNGVVDDSQLPKDRFSAERLKGVDSTLKIQPAKLEDSAVYLCASSLAKANPRDAIYFGEGSWLTVV.

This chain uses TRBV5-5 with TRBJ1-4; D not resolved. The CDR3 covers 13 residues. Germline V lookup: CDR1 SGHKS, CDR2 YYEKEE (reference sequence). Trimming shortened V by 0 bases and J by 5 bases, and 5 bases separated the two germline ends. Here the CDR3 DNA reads TGTGCCAGCAGCTTGGCCCAAAATGAAAAACTGTTTTTT. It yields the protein CASSLAQNEKLFF.

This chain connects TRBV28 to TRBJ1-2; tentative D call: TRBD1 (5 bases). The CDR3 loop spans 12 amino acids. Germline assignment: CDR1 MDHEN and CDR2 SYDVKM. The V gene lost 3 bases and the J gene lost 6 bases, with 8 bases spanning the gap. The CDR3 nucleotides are TGTGCCAGCAGTTTGCGGGGACATGGCTACACCTTC. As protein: CASSLRGHGYTF.

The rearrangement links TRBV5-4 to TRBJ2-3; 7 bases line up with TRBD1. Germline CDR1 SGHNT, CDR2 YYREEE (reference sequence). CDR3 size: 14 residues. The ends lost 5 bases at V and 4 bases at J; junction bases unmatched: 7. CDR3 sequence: CASRSQGEADTQYF. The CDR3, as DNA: TGTGCCAGCAGATCTCAGGGGGAAGCAGATACGCAGTATTTT.

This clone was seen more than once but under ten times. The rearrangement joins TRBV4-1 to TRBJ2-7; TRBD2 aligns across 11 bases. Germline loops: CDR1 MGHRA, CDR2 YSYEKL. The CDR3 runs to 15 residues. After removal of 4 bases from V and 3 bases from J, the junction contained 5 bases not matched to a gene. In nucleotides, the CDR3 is TGCGCCAGCAGCCCCCTAGCGGGGGGCCTCTACGAGCAGTACTTC. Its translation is CASSPLAGGLYEQYF.

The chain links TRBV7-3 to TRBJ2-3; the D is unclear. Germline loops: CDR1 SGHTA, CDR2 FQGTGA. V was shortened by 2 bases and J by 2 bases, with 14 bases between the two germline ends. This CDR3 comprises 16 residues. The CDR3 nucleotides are TGTGCCAGCAGCTTACCTACCCCTCCTCCCACAGATACGCAGTATTTT. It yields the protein CASSLPTPPPTDTQYF.

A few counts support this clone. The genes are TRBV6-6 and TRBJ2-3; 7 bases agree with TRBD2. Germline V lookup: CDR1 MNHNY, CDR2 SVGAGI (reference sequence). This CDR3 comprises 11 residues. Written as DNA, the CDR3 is TGTGGCGCGGGGGACACAGATACGCAGTATTTT. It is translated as CGAGDTDTQYF.

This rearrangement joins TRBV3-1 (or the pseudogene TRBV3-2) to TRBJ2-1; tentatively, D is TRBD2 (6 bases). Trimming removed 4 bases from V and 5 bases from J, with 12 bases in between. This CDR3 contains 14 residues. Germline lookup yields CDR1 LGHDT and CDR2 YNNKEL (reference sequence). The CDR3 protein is CASSLGSTNNEQFF. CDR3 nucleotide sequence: TGTGCCAGCAGCCTCGGGAGTACCAACAATGAGCAGTTCTTC.

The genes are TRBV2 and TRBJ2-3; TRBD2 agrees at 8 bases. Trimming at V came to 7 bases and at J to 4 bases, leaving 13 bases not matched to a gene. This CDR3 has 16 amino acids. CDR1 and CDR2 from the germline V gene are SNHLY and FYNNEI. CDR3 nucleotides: TGTGCCAGCATTCTTAAAGCGGGGGTTTTTGCAGATACGCAGTATTTT. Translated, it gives CASILKAGVFADTQYF.

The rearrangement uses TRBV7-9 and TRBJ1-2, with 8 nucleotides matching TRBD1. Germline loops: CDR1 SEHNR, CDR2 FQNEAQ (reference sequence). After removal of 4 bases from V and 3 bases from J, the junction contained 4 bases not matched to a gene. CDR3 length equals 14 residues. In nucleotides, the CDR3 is TGTGCCAGCAGCTACCAGGGGGCTTACTATGGCTACACCTTC. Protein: CASSYQGAYYGYTF.

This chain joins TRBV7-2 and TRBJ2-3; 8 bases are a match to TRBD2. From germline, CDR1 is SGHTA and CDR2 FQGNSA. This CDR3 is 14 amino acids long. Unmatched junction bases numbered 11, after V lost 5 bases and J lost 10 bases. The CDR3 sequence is CASSRAGGSWAQYF. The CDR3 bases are TGTGCCAGCAGCCGGGCGGGGGGCTCGTGGGCGCAGTATTTT. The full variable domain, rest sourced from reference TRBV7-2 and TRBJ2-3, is GAGVSQSPSNKVTEKGKDVELRCDPISGHTALYWYRQSLGQGLEFLIYFQGNSAPDKSGLPSDRFSAERTGGSVSTLTIQRTQQEDSAVYLCASSRAGGSWAQYFGPGTRLTVL.

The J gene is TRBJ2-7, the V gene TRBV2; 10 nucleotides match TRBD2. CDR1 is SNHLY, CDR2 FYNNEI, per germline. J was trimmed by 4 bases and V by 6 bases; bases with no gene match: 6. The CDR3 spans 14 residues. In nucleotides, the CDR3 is TGTGCCAGCAGAGCTGCTAGCGGGAGTTACGAGCAGTACTTC. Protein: CASRAASGSYEQYF. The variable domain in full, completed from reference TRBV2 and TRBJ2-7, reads EPEVTQTPSHQVTQMGQEVILRCVPISNHLYFYWYRQILGQKVEFLVSFYNNEISEKSEIFDDQFSVERPDGSNFTLKIRSTKLEDSAMYFCASRAASGSYEQYFGPGTRLTVT.

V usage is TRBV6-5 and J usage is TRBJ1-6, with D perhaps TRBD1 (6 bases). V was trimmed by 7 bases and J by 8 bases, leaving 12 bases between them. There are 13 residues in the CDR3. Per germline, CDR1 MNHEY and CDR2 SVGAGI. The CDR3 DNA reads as TGTGCCAGCACCACCGACAGGCATTCACCCCTCCACTTT. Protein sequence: CASTTDRHSPLHF.

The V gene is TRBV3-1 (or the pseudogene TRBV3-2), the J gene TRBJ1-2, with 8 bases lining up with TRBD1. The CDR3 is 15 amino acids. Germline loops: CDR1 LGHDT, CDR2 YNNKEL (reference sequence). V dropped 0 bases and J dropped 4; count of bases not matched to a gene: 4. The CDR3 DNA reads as TGTGCCAGCAGCCAAGATACAGGGGGAGGCTATGGCTACACCTTC. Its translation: CASSQDTGGGYGYTF.

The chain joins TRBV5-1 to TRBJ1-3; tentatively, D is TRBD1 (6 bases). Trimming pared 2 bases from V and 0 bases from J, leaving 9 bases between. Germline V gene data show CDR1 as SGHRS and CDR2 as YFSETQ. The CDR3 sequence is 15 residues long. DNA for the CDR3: TGCGCCAGCAGCTTCGGACAGTCCTCTGGAAACACCATATATTTT. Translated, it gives CASSFGQSSGNTIYF.

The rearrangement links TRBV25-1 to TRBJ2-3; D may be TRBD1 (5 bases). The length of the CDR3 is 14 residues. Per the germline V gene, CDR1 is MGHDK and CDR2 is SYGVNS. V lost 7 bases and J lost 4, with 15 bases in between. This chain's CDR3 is CASTPGHRSDTQYF. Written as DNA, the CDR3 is TGTGCCAGCACTCCAGGGCACAGGTCAGATACGCAGTATTTT.

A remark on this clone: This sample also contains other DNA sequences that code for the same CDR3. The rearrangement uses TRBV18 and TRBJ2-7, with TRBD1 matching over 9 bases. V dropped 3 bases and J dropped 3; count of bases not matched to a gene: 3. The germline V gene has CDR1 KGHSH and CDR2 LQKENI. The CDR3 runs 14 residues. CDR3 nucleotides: TGTGCCAGCTCACCTCCGGGACAGGGCTACGAGCAGTACTTC. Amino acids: CASSPPGQGYEQYF.

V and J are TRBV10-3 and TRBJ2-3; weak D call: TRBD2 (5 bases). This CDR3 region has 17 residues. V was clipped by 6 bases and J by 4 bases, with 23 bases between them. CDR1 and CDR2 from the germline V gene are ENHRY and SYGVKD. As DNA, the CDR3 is TGTGCCATCAGGAGAGGTGCGGGTGGAGAAGGCGCAGATACGCAGTATTTT. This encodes CAIRRGAGGEGADTQYF.

The CDR3 DNA reads as TGTGCCAGCAGCTTATCGACTAGCGGGCCCCAAGAGACCCAGTACTTC. Protein product: CASSLSTSGPQETQYF. The chain employs TRBV5-4 and TRBJ2-5; 10 bases line up with TRBD2. The CDR3 sequence is 16 residues long. The V segment lost 2 bases and the J segment 1 base; nucleotides outside the gene matches: 5. The V gene's germline CDR1 is SGHNT and CDR2 YYREEE (reference sequence).

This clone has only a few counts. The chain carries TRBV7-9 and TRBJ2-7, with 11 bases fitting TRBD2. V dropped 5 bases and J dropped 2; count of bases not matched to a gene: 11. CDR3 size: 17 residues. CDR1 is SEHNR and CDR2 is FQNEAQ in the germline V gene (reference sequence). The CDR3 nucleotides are TGTGCCAGCAGCAGCCGACAGACTAGCGGGGCTCCCTACGAGCAGTACTTC. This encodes CASSSRQTSGAPYEQYF. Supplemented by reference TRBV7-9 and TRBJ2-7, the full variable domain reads DTGVSQNPRHKITKRGQNVTFRCDPISEHNRLYWYRQTLGQGPEFLTYFQNEAQLEKSRLLSDRFSAERPKGSFSTLEIQRTEQGDSAMYLCASSSRQTSGAPYEQYFGPGTRLTVT.

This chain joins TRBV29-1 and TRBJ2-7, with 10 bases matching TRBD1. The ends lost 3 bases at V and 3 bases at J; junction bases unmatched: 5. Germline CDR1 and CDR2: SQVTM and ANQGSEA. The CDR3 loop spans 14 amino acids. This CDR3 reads CSVERTGGSYEQYF. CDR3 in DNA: TGCAGCGTTGAGCGGACAGGGGGTAGCTACGAGCAGTACTTC.

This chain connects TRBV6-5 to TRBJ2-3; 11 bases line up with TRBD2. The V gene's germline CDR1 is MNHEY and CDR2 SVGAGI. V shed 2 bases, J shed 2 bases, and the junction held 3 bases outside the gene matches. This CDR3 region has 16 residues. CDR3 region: CASSYRGLADTDTQYF. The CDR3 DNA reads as TGTGCCAGCAGTTACCGGGGACTAGCGGACACAGATACGCAGTATTTT.

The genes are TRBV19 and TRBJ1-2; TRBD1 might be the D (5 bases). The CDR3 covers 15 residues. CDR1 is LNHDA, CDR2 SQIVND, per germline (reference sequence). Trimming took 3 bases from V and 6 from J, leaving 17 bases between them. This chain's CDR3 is CASSILYLQGDGYTF. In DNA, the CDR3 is TGTGCCAGTAGTATTCTGTACCTTCAAGGGGATGGCTACACCTTC.